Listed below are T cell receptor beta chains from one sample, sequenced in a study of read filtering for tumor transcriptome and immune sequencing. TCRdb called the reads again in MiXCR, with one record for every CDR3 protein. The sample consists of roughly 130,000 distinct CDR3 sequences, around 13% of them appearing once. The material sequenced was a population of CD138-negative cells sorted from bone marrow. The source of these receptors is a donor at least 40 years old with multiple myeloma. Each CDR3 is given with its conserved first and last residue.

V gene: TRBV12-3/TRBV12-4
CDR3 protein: CASSPAGQINEKPFF

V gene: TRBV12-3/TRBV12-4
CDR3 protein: CASMTDLNTGELFF

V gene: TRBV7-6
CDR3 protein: CASSFSGGGPGTGELFF

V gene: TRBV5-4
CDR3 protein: CASSLYLAGNNEQFF

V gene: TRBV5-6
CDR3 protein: CASSLDRGAKNIQYF

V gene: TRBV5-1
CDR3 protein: CASSERVDRNTLYF

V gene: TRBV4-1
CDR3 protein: CASRFPGTSEFF

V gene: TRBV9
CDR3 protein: CASSFSGSGELFF

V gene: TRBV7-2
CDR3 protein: CASSSWGYTEAFF

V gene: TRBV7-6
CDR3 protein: CASREGTEETQYF

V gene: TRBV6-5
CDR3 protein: CASSTAASPRSGANVLTF

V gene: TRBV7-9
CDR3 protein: CASSLVDRSYEQYF

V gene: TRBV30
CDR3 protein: CAWSGQDLPLHF

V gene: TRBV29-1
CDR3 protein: CSVLGTENTGELFF

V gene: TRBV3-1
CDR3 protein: CASSPSEREPYNEQFF

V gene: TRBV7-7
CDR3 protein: CASSSGGYNEQFF

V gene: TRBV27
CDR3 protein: CASSSPLGVNEQFF

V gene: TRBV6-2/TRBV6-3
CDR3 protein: CASSEGDYGYTF

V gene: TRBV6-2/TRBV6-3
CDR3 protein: CASSYGGGAGRNQPQHF

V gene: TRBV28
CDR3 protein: CASISGRAERAQYF

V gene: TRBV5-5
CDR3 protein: CASSLGLAGGTNTGELFF

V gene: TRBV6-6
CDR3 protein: CASSYRGYEQYF